This T cell receptor beta chain was sequenced during a study of memory CD4+ T cells and cytomegalovirus serostatus. Of note for this clone: Its antigen is undetermined.

V was cut by 4 bases and J by 5 bases, with 11 bases left in between. The CDR3 spans 13 residues. Germline V gives CDR1 GTSNPN, CDR2 SVGIG (reference sequence). Single viable CD3+CD4+CD8-CD45RO+ cells were sorted as the memory CD4+ T cells. Study findings and constraints: The CMV-associated TCR signature appears largely within the CD4+ memory repertoire.

Authors' data handling: After removing out-of-frame reads, around 2,000,000 distinct TCRbeta sequences remained. The data were produced by immunoSEQ multiplex PCR, yet TCRdb's version contains in-frame clones alone and is incomplete. That table is the source of V, J and clone size, and D and trimming were worked out from the DNA. The sample lists roughly 45,000 clones, 65% to 80% occurring once. Source material: memory CD4+ T cells from blood. This receptor was obtained from an adult in good health and CMV-seronegative. The chain employs TRBV30 and TRBJ1-4, with D possibly matching TRBD1 (6 bases). CDR3 DNA: TGTGCCTGGACGACAGGCTTAAATGAAAAACTGTTTTTT. It encodes CAWTTGLNEKLFF.